This T cell receptor beta chain was captured by sequencing in a study of cytomegalovirus exposure and HLA in healthy donors. Germline CDR1 reads SEHNR; CDR2 reads FQNEAQ (reference sequence). This CDR3 has 15 residues. Trimming removed 1 base at V and 5 bases at J, with 14 bases between. The PCR employed 60 Vbeta primers together with 13 Jbeta primers. The table came from immunoSEQ multiplex PCR; TCRdb's copy has only in-frame clones and leaves some out. The data show 100,000 to 150,000 clones, approximately 71% seen once. Sequencing used PBMCs. This chain uses TRBV7-9 with TRBJ1-1; TRBD1 is a possible D gene (5 bases). This TCR derives from a woman aged 55-70 years in good health and CMV-seronegative. The CDR3: CASSLGIGVWTEAFF. In DNA form, the CDR3 reads TGTGCCAGCAGCTTAGGGATAGGGGTGTGGACTGAAGCTTTCTTT.